This T cell receptor beta chain was identified during a study of radiation and T cells in renal cell carcinoma. Study findings and constraints: No pretreatment tumor biopsies were available for baseline clonotypes.

Regarding this clone: The antigen is unknown.

Method: immunoSEQ multiplex PCR; TCRdb's copy keeps in-frame clones and lacks some. Of 60,000 to 80,000 clones listed, roughly 80% are singletons. The time point: blood 2 weeks post-SBRT. Treatment meaning: 15 Gy SBRT to primary tumor, nephrectomy 4 weeks later. Looked up from germline, CDR1 is SSHAT and CDR2 is FNYEAQ (reference sequence). This CDR3 has 13 amino acids. V dropped 5 bases and J dropped 6; count of bases not matched to a gene: 5. The receptor's source is a man between 60 and 75 years old with renal cell carcinoma. The chain joins TRBV7-7 to TRBJ2-7, with 9 bases aligning to TRBD1. The input for sequencing was blood, taken from a patient whose treatment included radiotherapy and nephrectomy. The CDR3 DNA reads TGTGCCAGCAGCGAGGGACAGGGCGGCGAGCAGTACTTC. Translated, it gives CASSEGQGGEQYF.